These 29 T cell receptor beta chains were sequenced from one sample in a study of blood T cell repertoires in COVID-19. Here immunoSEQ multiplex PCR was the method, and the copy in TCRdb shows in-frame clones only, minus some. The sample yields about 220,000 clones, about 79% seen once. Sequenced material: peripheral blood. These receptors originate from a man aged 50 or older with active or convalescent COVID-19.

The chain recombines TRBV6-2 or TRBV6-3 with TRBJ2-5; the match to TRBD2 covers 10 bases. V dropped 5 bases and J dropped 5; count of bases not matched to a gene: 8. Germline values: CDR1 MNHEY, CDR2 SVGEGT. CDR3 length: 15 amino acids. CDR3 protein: CASSGGAGGQETQYF. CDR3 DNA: TGTGCCAGCAGTGGGGGAGCGGGGGGGCAGGAGACCCAGTACTTC.

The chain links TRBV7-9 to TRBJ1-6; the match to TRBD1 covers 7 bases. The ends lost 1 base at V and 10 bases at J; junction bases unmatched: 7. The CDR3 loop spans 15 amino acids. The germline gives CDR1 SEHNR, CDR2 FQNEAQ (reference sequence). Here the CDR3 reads CASSLGTGAKSPLHF. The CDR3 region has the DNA TGTGCCAGCAGCTTAGGAACAGGGGCAAAGTCACCCCTCCACTTT.

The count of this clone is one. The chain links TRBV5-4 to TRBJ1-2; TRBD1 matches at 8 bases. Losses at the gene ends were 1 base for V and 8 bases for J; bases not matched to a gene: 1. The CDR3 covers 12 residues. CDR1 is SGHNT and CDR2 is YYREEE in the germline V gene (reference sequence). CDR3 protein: CASSLTGGGYTF. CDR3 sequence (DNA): TGTGCCAGCAGCTTGACAGGGGGAGGCTACACCTTC.

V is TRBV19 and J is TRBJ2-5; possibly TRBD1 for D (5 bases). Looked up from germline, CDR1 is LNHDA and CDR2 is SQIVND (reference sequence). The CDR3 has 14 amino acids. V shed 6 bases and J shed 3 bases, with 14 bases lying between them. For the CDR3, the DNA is TGTGCCAGTAGCCTACAGGATGACGAAGAGACCCAGTACTTC. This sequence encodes CASSLQDDEETQYF.

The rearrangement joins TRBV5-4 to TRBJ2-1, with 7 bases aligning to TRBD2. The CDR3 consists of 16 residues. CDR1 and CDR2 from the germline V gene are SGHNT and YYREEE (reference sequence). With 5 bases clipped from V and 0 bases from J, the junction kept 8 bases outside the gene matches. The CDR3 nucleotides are TGTGCCAGCAGACCCGCTAGCGGAAGCTCCTACAATGAGCAGTTCTTC. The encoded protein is CASRPASGSSYNEQFF.

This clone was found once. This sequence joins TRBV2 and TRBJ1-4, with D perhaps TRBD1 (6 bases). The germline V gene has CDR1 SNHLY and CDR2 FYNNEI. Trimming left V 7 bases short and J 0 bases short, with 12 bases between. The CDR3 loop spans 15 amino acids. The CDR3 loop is CASTRDNPTNEKLFF. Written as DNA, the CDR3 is TGTGCCAGCACTCGGGACAACCCAACTAATGAAAAACTGTTTTTT. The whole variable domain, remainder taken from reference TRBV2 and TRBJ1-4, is EPEVTQTPSHQVTQMGQEVILRCVPISNHLYFYWYRQILGQKVEFLVSFYNNEISEKSEIFDDQFSVERPDGSNFTLKIRSTKLEDSAMYFCASTRDNPTNEKLFFGSGTQLSVL.

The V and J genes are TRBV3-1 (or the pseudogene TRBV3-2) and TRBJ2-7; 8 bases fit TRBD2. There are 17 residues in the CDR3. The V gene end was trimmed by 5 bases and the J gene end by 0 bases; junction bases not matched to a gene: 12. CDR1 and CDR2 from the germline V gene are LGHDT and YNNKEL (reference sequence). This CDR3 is CASSKVDERGSSYEQYV. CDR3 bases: TGTGCCAGCAGCAAGGTTGATGAGCGGGGGAGCTCCTACGAGCAGTACGTC.

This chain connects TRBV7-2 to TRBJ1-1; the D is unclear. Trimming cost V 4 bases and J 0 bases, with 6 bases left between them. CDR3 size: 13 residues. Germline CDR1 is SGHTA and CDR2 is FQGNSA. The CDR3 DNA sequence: TGTGCCAGCAGCTCCCAGGTGAACACTGAAGCTTTCTTT. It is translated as CASSSQVNTEAFF.

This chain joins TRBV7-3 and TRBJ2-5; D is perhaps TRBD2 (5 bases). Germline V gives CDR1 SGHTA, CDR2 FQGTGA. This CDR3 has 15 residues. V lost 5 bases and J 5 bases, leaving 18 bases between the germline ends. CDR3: CASSRSSTEVETQYF. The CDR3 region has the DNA TGTGCCAGCAGCCGATCATCGACGGAGGTGGAGACCCAGTACTTC.

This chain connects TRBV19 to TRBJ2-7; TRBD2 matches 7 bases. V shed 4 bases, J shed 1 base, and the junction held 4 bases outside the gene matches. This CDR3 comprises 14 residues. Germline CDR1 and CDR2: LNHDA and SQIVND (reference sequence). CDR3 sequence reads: CASSTASGSYEQYF. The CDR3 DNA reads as TGTGCCAGTAGTACTGCTAGCGGTTCCTACGAGCAGTACTTC.

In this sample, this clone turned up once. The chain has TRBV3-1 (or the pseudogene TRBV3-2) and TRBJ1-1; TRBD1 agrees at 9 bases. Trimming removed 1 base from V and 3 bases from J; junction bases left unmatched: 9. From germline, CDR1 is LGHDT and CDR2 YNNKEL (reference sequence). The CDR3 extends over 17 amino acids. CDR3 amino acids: CASSQAGQQGADTEAFF. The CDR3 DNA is TGTGCCAGCAGCCAAGCCGGTCAACAGGGGGCAGACACTGAAGCTTTCTTT.

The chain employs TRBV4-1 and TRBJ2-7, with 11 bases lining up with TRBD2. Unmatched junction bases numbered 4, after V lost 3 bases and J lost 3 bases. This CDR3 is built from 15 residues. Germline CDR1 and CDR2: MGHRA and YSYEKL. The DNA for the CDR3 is TGCGCCAGCAGCCACCGGACTAGCGGGCACTACGAGCAGTACTTC. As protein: CASSHRTSGHYEQYF.

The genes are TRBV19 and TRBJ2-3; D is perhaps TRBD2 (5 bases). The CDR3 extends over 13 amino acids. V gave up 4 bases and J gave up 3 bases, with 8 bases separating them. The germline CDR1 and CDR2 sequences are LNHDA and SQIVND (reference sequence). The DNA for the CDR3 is TGTGCCAGTAGTAGCCGGGGTACAGATACGCAGTATTTT. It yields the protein CASSSRGTDTQYF. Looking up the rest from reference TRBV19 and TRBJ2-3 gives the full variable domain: DGGITQSPKYLFRKEGQNVTLSCEQNLNHDAMYWYRQDPGQGLRLIYYSQIVNDFQKGDIAEGYSVSREKKESFPLTVTSAQKNPTAFYLCASSSRGTDTQYFGPGTRLTVL.

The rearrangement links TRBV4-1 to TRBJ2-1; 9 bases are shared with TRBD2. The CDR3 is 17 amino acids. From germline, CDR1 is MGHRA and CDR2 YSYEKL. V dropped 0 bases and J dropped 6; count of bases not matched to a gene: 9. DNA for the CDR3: TGCGCCAGCAGCCAAGATTCGGAACTAGCGGGCGTCAATGAGCAGTTCTTC. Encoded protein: CASSQDSELAGVNEQFF.

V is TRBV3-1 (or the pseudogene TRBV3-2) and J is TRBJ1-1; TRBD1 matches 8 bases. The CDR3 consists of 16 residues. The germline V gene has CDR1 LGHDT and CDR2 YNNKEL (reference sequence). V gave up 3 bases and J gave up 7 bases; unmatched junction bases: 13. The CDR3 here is CASSHSRTGKLSEAFF. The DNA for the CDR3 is TGTGCCAGCAGCCACTCCCGGACAGGGAAATTAAGTGAAGCTTTCTTT.

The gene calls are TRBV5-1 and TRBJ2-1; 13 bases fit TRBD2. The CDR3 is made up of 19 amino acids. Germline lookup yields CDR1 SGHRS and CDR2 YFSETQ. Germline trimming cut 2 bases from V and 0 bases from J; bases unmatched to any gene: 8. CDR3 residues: CASSLLLAGGPVSYNEQFF. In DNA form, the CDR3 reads TGCGCCAGCAGCTTACTACTAGCGGGGGGGCCTGTCTCCTACAATGAGCAGTTCTTC. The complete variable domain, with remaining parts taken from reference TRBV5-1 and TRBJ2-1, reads KAGVTQTPRYLIKTRGQQVTLSCSPISGHRSVSWYQQTPGQGLQFLFEYFSETQRNKGNFPGRFSGRQFSNSRSEMNVSTLELGDSALYLCASSLLLAGGPVSYNEQFFGPGTRLTVL.

CDR3 sequence (DNA): TGCGCCAGCAGCCAAGAGGCTAGCGTCACAGCAGAGCAGTTCTTC. Translated: CASSQEASVTAEQFF. This rearrangement joins TRBV4-1 to TRBJ2-1; a possible D gene is TRBD2 (6 bases). This CDR3 region has 15 residues. Germline values: CDR1 MGHRA, CDR2 YSYEKL. Trimming cost V 0 bases and J 10 bases, with 16 bases left between them.

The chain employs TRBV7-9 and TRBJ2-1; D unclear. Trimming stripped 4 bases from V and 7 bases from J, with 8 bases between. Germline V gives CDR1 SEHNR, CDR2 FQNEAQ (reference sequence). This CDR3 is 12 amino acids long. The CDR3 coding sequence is TGTGCCAGCAGCTCCCTTTCGAATGAGCAGTTCTTC. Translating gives CASSSLSNEQFF.

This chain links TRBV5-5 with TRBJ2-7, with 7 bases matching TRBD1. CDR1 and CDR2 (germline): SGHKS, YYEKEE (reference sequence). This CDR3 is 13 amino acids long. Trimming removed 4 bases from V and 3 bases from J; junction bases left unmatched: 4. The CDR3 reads CASSPGQRYEQYV. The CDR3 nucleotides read TGTGCCAGCAGCCCGGGACAGCGCTACGAGCAGTACGTC.

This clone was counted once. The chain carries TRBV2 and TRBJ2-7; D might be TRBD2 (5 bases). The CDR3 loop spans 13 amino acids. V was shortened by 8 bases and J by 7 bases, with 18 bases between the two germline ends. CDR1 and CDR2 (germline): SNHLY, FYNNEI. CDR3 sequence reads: CASASDFPGEQYF. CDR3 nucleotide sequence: TGTGCCAGCGCCTCGGACTTCCCGGGGGAGCAGTACTTC. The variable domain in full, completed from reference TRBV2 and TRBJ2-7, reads EPEVTQTPSHQVTQMGQEVILRCVPISNHLYFYWYRQILGQKVEFLVSFYNNEISEKSEIFDDQFSVERPDGSNFTLKIRSTKLEDSAMYFCASASDFPGEQYFGPGTRLTVT.

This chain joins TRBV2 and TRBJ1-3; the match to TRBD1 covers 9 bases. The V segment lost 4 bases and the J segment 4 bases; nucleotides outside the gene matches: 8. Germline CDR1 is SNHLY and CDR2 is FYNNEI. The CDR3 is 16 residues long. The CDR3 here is CASSAAGTGFGNTIYF. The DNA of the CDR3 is TGTGCCAGCAGTGCAGCTGGGACAGGGTTCGGAAACACCATATATTTT.

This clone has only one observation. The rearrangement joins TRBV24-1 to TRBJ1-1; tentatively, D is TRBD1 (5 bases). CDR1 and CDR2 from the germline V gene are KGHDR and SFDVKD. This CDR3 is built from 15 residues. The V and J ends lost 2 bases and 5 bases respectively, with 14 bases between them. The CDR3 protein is CATSDSGQGGTEAFF. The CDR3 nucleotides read TGTGCCACCAGTGATTCCGGGCAGGGAGGGACTGAAGCTTTCTTT.

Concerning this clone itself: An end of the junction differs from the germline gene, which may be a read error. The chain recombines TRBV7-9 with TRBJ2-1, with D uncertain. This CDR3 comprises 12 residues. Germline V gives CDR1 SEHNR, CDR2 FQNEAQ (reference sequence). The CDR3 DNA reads TGTGCCAGCAGCTTAGCGTACAGTGAGCAGTTCTTC. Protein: CASSLAYSEQFF.

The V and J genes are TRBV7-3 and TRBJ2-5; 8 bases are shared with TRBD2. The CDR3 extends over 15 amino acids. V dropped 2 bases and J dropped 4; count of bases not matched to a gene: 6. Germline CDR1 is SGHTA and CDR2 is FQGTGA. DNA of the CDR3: TGTGCCAGCAGCTTAGACGGGAGGGCCGCAGAGACCCAGTACTTC. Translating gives CASSLDGRAAETQYF.

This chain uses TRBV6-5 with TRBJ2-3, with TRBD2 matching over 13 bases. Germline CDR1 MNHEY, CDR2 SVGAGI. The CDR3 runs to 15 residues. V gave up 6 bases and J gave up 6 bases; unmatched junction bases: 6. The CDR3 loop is CASSGLAGAGDTQYF. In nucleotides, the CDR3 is TGTGCCAGCAGCGGACTAGCGGGAGCCGGCGATACGCAGTATTTT.

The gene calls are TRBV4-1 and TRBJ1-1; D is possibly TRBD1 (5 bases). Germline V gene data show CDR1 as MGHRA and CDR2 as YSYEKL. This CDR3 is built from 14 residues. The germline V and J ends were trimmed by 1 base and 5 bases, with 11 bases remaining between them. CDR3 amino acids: CASSQVDTSTEAFF. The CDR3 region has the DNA TGCGCCAGCAGCCAAGTGGACACTTCTACTGAAGCTTTCTTT.

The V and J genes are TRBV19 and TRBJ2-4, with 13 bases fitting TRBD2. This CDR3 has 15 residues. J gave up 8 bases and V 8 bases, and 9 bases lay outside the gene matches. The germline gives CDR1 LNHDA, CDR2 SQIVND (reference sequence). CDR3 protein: CASAGTSGVRDIQYF. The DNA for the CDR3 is TGTGCCAGTGCCGGGACTAGCGGGGTCAGAGACATTCAGTACTTC.

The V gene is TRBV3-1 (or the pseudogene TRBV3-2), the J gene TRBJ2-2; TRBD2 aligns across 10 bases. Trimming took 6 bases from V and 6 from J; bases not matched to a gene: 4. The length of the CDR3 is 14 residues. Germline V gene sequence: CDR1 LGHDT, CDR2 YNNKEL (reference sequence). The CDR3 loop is CASSSGLAAGELFF. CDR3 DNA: TGTGCCAGCAGTTCCGGACTAGCGGCCGGGGAGCTGTTTTTT.

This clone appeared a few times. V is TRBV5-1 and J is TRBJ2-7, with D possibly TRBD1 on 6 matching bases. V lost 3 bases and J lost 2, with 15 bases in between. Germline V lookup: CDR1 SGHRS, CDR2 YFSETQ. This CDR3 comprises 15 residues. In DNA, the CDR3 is TGCGCCAGCAGCTGGTCGACAGGTGGGACCTACGAGCAGTACTTC. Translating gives CASSWSTGGTYEQYF.